A single sample gave rise to the 12 T cell receptor beta chains below, sequenced in a study of CD8 T cells in Susac syndrome. Reverse transcription of about 0.45 to 1 ug RNA used random hexamers. TCRdb recomputed calls from the immunoSEQ multiplex PCR reads with MiXCR, one row per CDR3 protein. The sample lists around 90,000 distinct CDR3 sequences; 95% to 97% were seen once. The sequencing input was CD8+ T cells from PBMCs. The receptors were sampled from a human donor with Susac syndrome.

The J gene is TRBJ1-1, the V gene TRBV24-1; no reliable D call. CDR3 length: 14 residues. Looked up from germline, CDR1 is KGHDR and CDR2 is SFDVKD. V lost 4 bases to trimming and J lost 10 bases, with 18 bases between them. CDR3 protein: CATSEMTFLYGAFF. The DNA for the CDR3 is TGTGCCACCAGTGAGATGACATTCTTATACGGAGCTTTCTTT.

The chain combines TRBV6-1 with TRBJ2-1, with TRBD2 matching 10 bases. Germline CDR1 is MNHNS and CDR2 is SASEGT. V trimming: 2 bases; J trimming: 3 bases; junction bases outside the gene matches: 4. The CDR3 covers 16 residues. In DNA form, the CDR3 reads TGTGCCAGCAGTGAACGAACTAGCGGGGTCTACAATGAGCAGTTCTTC. It yields the protein CASSERTSGVYNEQFF.

V and J are TRBV20-1 and TRBJ1-6, with D tentatively TRBD1 (5 bases). The V end lost 0 bases, the J end lost 2 bases, and 14 bases lay between the germline ends. The CDR3 is 17 amino acids. Germline V CDR1 and CDR2: DFQATT, SNEGSKA (reference sequence). Written as DNA, the CDR3 is TGCAGTGCTAGAGATAACAGGCCTAGCGCCTATAATTCACCCCTCCACTTT. It encodes CSARDNRPSAYNSPLHF.

J is TRBJ2-7 and V is TRBV30, with a tentative D call TRBD1 (7 bases). The V gene lost 2 bases and the J gene lost 2 bases, with 13 bases spanning the gap. CDR1 and CDR2 (germline): GTSNPN, SVGIG (reference sequence). CDR3 size: 14 residues. CDR3 DNA: TGTGCCTGGAGTCAGGGGGGTCGGGCCTACGAGCAGTACTTC. Its protein product is CAWSQGGRAYEQYF.

This clonotype is a singleton in its sample. V is TRBV6-4 and J is TRBJ2-3; D may be TRBD1 (6 bases). In germline, CDR1 is MRHNA, CDR2 SNTAGT. The CDR3 runs 13 residues. V was clipped by 2 bases and J by 6 bases, with 9 bases between them. DNA for the CDR3: TGTGCCAGCAGTGACACCCAGGGGGATACGCAGTATTTT. This encodes CASSDTQGDTQYF.

The chain combines TRBV24-1 with TRBJ2-6, with 7 bases that match TRBD1. The germline CDR1 and CDR2 sequences are KGHDR and SFDVKD. The CDR3 is 18 residues long. V shed 2 bases, J shed 0 bases, and the junction held 6 bases outside the gene matches. The CDR3 DNA reads as TGTGCCACCAGTGATTCCCGGGACAGCTACTCTGGGGCCAACGTCCTGACTTTC. This translates into CATSDSRDSYSGANVLTF.

The chain has TRBV5-1 and TRBJ2-5; D possibly corresponds to TRBD1 (5 bases). The germline gives CDR1 SGHRS, CDR2 YFSETQ. Trimming left V 0 bases short and J 3 bases short, with 9 bases between. The CDR3 runs 14 residues. The CDR3 region has the DNA TGCGCCAGCAGCTTGGGTGCGACAGAAGAGACCCAGTACTTC. It yields the protein CASSLGATEETQYF. Combining the CDR3 with reference TRBV5-1 and TRBJ2-5 gives the whole variable domain KAGVTQTPRYLIKTRGQQVTLSCSPISGHRSVSWYQQTPGQGLQFLFEYFSETQRNKGNFPGRFSGRQFSNSRSEMNVSTLELGDSALYLCASSLGATEETQYFGPGTRLLVL.

The chain employs TRBV19 and TRBJ2-1; 11 nucleotides match TRBD2. CDR3 size: 14 residues. Per germline, CDR1 LNHDA and CDR2 SQIVND (reference sequence). V trimming: 3 bases; J trimming: 8 bases; junction bases outside the gene matches: 3. The CDR3 nucleotides read TGTGCCAGTAGTATGGTAGCGGGGGGGTATGAGCAGTTCTTC. It yields the protein CASSMVAGGYEQFF.

This chain uses TRBV12-3 or TRBV12-4 with TRBJ2-5, with D perhaps matching TRBD1 (5 bases). V lost 7 bases and J lost 2, with 11 bases in between. The CDR3 has 13 amino acids. CDR3 loop: CASTLGQQETQYF. The CDR3, as DNA: TGTGCCAGCACCCTGGGGCAACAAGAGACCCAGTACTTC.

The V call is TRBV29-1, the J call TRBJ2-7; D is unresolved. Between the trimmed V and J ends, which lost 5 bases and 2 bases, there was a span of 7 bases. CDR3 size: 11 residues. CDR1 and CDR2 from the germline V gene are SQVTM and ANQGSEA. CDR3 region: CSVSDTYEQYF. The CDR3 nucleotides are TGCAGCGTTTCCGACACCTACGAGCAGTACTTC.

The rearrangement links TRBV27 to TRBJ2-7; 11 bases match TRBD2. Germline values: CDR1 MNHEY, CDR2 SMNVEV (reference sequence). V shed 6 bases, J shed 2 bases, and the junction held 6 bases outside the gene matches. The CDR3 loop spans 15 amino acids. The CDR3 loop reads CASRPGTSGTYEQYF. The DNA of the CDR3 is TGTGCCAGCAGGCCCGGGACTAGCGGAACCTACGAGCAGTACTTC.

The V call is TRBV11-2, the J call TRBJ2-5; no clear D gene. The CDR3 has 14 amino acids. Germline-derived CDR1 and CDR2 are SGHAT and FQNNGV. Trimming shortened V by 5 bases and J by 4 bases, and 14 bases separated the two germline ends. The CDR3 reads CASSQPTVIETQYF. The CDR3 nucleotides read TGTGCCAGCAGCCAACCTACAGTTATAGAGACCCAGTACTTC. The full variable domain, its missing parts supplied by reference TRBV11-2 and TRBJ2-5, is EAGVAQSPRYKIIEKRQSVAFWCNPISGHATLYWYQQILGQGPKLLIQFQNNGVVDDSQLPKDRFSAERLKGVDSTLKIQPAKLEDSAVYLCASSQPTVIETQYFGPGTRLLVL.